This T cell receptor beta chain was obtained from a study of blood T cell repertoires in COVID-19. Under the authors' procedure: How many nucleated cells were present was estimated from reference gene primer amplification. TCRdb's copy holds only in-frame clones and misses some; the assay was immunoSEQ multiplex PCR. V and J calls and clone size are given by that table; D and trimming were obtained from the DNA. The repertoire holds approximately 80,000 clones, with roughly four fifths as singletons. This CDR3 spans 15 amino acids. Looked up from germline, CDR1 is LGHDT and CDR2 is YNNKEL (reference sequence). Between the trimmed V and J ends, which lost 0 bases and 6 bases, there was a span of 14 bases.

The rearrangement uses TRBV3-1 (or the pseudogene TRBV3-2) and TRBJ1-1; perhaps TRBD1 as D (5 bases). The specimen was peripheral blood. The clonotype was recovered from a woman aged 65 to 85 with acute or convalescent COVID-19. The DNA of the CDR3 is TGTGCCAGCAGCCAAGATGTGGAACAGGCAGCTGAAGCTTTCTTT. Translation: CASSQDVEQAAEAFF.